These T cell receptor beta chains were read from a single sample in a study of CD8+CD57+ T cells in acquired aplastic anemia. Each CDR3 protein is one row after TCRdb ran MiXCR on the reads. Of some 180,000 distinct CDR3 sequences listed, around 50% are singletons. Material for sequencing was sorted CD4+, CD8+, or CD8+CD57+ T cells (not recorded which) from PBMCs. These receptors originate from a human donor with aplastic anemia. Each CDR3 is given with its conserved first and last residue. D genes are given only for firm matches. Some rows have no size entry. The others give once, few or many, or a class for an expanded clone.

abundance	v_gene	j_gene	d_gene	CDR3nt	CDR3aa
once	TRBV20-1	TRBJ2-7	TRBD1	TGCAGTGCTAGTTTCTGGGACAGGGGATTCTACGAGCAGTACTTC	CSASFWDRGFYEQYF
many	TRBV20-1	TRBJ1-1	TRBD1	TGCAGTGCTTTGGCCCCGGACAGGGAGAACACTGAAGCTTTCTTT	CSALAPDRENTEAFF
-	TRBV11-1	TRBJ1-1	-	TGTGCCAGCAGCTTATCAGGGGTTGGCGTCACTGAAGCTTTCTTT	CASSLSGVGVTEAFF
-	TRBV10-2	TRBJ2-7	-	TGCGCCAGCAGTTTCCTTTCGTCCGGGGCCAACTACGAGCAGTACTTC	CASSFLSSGANYEQYF
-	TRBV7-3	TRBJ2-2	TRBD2	TGTGCCAGCAGCCCCTTAGCGGGACTGGGCACCGGGGAGCTGTTTTTT	CASSPLAGLGTGELFF
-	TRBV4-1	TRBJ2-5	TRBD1	TGCGCCAGCAGCCAAGATCTAAGGACAGGGGGCCCGGAGACCCAGTACTTC	CASSQDLRTGGPETQYF
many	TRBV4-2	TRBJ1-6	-	TGTGCCAGCAGCCAATCAGGGATTAATTCACCCCTCCACTTT	CASSQSGINSPLHF
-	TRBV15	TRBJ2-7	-	TGTGCCACCAGCAGAGAGGGCAGTTTCTCCTACGAGCAGTACTTC	CATSREGSFSYEQYF
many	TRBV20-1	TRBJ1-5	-	TGCAGTGCTAAGGTTGTCGGCAATCAGCCCCAGCATTTT	CSAKVVGNQPQHF
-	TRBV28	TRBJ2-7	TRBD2	TGTGCCAGCAGCCAAGATCTGTCTAGCGGGGCATCCGAGCAGTACTTC	CASSQDLSSGASEQYF
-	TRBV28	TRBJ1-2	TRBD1	TGTGCCAGCAGCTCCGGGACAGGATACTATGGCTACACCTTC	CASSSGTGYYGYTF
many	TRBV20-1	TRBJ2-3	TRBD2	TGCAGTGGTGGCGGGGGGCTGAATACGCAGTATTTT	CSGGGGLNTQYF
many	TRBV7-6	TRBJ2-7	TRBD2	TGTGCCAGCAGCTTAGCGGGGACTAGCGGGGGTTACGAGCAGTACTTC	CASSLAGTSGGYEQYF
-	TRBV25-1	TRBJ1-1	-	TGTGCCAGCAGTGAAGGATACGGCTCCATGAACACTGAAGCTTTCTTT	CASSEGYGSMNTEAFF
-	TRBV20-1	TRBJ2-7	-	TGCAGTGCTAGGAACCCTAGTTCTCTTTGGCCGTACTTC	CSARNPSSLWPYF
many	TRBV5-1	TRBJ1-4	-	TGCGCCAGCAGCTTATTCCGGGGTGACGAAAAACTGTTTTTT	CASSLFRGDEKLFF
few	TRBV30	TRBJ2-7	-	TGTGCCTGGAGTCCCCTCGGGGCACACGCCTACGAGCAGTACTTC	CAWSPLGAHAYEQYF
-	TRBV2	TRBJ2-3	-	TGTGCCAGCACCACAGGTGATTCTAGCACAGATACGCAGTATTTT	CASTTGDSSTDTQYF
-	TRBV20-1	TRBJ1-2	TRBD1	TGCAGTGCTCTACGGGCAGGGGGGTATGGCTACACCTTC	CSALRAGGYGYTF
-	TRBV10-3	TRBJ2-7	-	TGTGCCAGCAGTTCCCGGGGATACGAGCAGTACTTC	CASSSRGYEQYF
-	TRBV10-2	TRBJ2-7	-	TGTGCCAGCAGCGCGTCCCTGTCTGGTCGGTCGGGGCAGTACTTC	CASSASLSGRSGQYF
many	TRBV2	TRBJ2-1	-	TGTGCCAGCAGCGGGGACAATGAGCAGTTCTTC	CASSGDNEQFF
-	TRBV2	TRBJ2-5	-	TGTGCCAGCAGTGGACGGGACCACCTGTACCAAGAGACCCAGTACTTC	CASSGRDHLYQETQYF
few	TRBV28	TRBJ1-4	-	TGTGCCAGCAGTCGGGGGAGGACTAATGAAAAACTGTTTTTT	CASSRGRTNEKLFF